A selection of T cell receptor beta chains follows, all from one sample in a study of blood T cell repertoires in COVID-19. The protocol was immunoSEQ multiplex PCR, while the TCRdb copy is restricted to in-frame clones and leaves out a portion. In the table there are around 210,000 clones, 70% to 90% of which are singletons. The source material was peripheral blood. These receptors were taken from a man in his fifties with COVID-19, enrolled during active disease. Both conserved end residues are part of each CDR3. The order of the fields is J gene, V gene, clone size, D gene, CDR3 DNA, CDR3 protein. D genes are given only for firm matches. The listing skips clone size in some rows; elsewhere it reads once, few, many or a size class.

>TRBJ1-3|TRBV6-5|few|TRBD1
TGTGCCAGCAGAAGGACAGGGTCTGGAAACACCATATATTTT
CASRRTGSGNTIYF
>TRBJ2-7|TRBV3-1/TRBV3-2|NA|NA
TGTGCCAGCAGCCAAGGGGCCTCCCGGGGGCAGTACTTC
CASSQGASRGQYF
>TRBJ2-1|TRBV7-2|NA|TRBD2
TGTGCCAGCAGCTTACAGCGGGGTGCCAATGAGCAGTTCTTC
CASSLQRGANEQFF
>TRBJ2-7|TRBV18|NA|TRBD1
TGTGCCAGCTCACCGGGGACAGGGGGTATCGAGCAGTACTTC
CASSPGTGGIEQYF
>TRBJ2-5|TRBV15|NA|NA
TGTGCCACCAGCAGAGATGGAGGTCTGGCGTGGGAGACCCAGTACTTC
CATSRDGGLAWETQYF
>TRBJ1-1|TRBV9|few|NA
TGTGCCAGCAGCGTCCGGGGTGACACTGAAGCTTTCTTT
CASSVRGDTEAFF
>TRBJ2-2|TRBV28|NA|TRBD1
TGTGCCAGCAGTCTGGAGTACAGGGGCCTCCAAGGCGTCGGGGAGCTGTTTTTT
CASSLEYRGLQGVGELFF
>TRBJ2-5|TRBV7-6|NA|NA
TGTGCCAGCAGCCCCCTTGCCGGAGGGGCCGGTCAGACCCAGTACTTC
CASSPLAGGAGQTQYF
>TRBJ2-3|TRBV11-2|NA|TRBD2
TGTGCCAGCAGAGAAAGGGGGTCTAGCGGGTCGGGTGGGCAGTATTTT
CASRERGSSGSGGQYF
>TRBJ2-5|TRBV18|NA|NA
TGTGCCAGCTCACCAAGCGAGACCCAGTACTTC
CASSPSETQYF
>TRBJ2-5|TRBV4-1|NA|NA
TGCGCCAGCAAACGGACTCCTTACCAAGAGACCCAGTACTTC
CASKRTPYQETQYF
>TRBJ2-1|TRBV15|NA|TRBD2
TGTGCCACCAGCAGAGAGAGCCCTCTAGCGGGGGGTGGTAATGAGCAGTTCTTC
CATSRESPLAGGGNEQFF
>TRBJ2-3|TRBV19|NA|NA
TGTGCCAGTAGTATAGGCGTTAGAACAGATACGCAGTATTTT
CASSIGVRTDTQYF
>TRBJ2-3|TRBV2|NA|NA
TGTGCCAGCAGTCAACAGGGTTCGGGCACAGATACGCAGTATTTT
CASSQQGSGTDTQYF
>TRBJ1-2|TRBV27|NA|TRBD1
TGTGCCAGCAGTTTATCGGGACAGGGGGCCTATGGCTACACCTTC
CASSLSGQGAYGYTF
>TRBJ1-2|TRBV4-3|NA|NA
TGCGCCAGCAGCCAAGATCAGGGATTTCCCGAGTATGGCTACACCTTC
CASSQDQGFPEYGYTF
>TRBJ2-1|TRBV7-6|few|NA
TGTGCCAGCAGCCAGGGACAAACCAATGAGCAGTTCTTC
CASSQGQTNEQFF
>TRBJ2-5|TRBV27|NA|NA
TGTGCCAGCAGTTTAAGGAGGGTTGGGGAGACCCAGTACTTC
CASSLRRVGETQYF
>TRBJ1-3|TRBV18|NA|NA
TGTGCCAGCTCACCACAATCCGGGTCGGTTGGAAACACCATATATTTT
CASSPQSGSVGNTIYF
>TRBJ2-7|TRBV7-9|NA|NA
TGTGCCAGCAGCTTACGGACTGGAAACTACGAGCAGTACTTC
CASSLRTGNYEQYF
>TRBJ2-1|TRBV5-4|NA|NA
TGTGCCAGCAGCCCCGGACAGAAAAGGTCCTACAATGAGCAGTTCTTC
CASSPGQKRSYNEQFF
>TRBJ2-1|TRBV7-7|NA|TRBD2
TGTGCTAGCAGCTTAGCTTACGCGGGGGGTACGAATGAGCAGTTCTTC
CASSLAYAGGTNEQFF
>TRBJ2-2|TRBV4-2|NA|NA
TGTGCCAGCAGCCAAGAGCGGGCTACCGGGGAGCTGTTTTTT
CASSQERATGELFF
>TRBJ1-2|TRBV7-8|NA|TRBD1
TGTGCCAGCAGCTTGACAGGGACAGCGGGTAATGGCTACACCTTC
CASSLTGTAGNGYTF
>TRBJ1-2|TRBV9|NA|NA
TGTGCCAGCAGCGTAGTTGTAGCGGGGGACTATGGCTACACCTTC
CASSVVVAGDYGYTF
>TRBJ1-1|TRBV6-2/TRBV6-3|NA|NA
TGTGCCAGCAGTTACCGACAGGTGGGGAACACTGAAGCTTTCTTT
CASSYRQVGNTEAFF
>TRBJ2-7|TRBV13|NA|TRBD1
TGTGCCAGCAGCCGATGGACGCTAAGGGACAGCTCCTACGAGCAGTACTTC
CASSRWTLRDSSYEQYF
>TRBJ2-5|TRBV7-9|NA|TRBD1
TGTGCCAGCAGCTTAGGCCAGGGGGCGGAGACCCAGTACTTC
CASSLGQGAETQYF
>TRBJ1-6|TRBV7-9|NA|NA
TGTGCCAGCAGCGACGCTGAGCGTTATAATTCACCCCTCCACTTT
CASSDAERYNSPLHF